Below are 19 T cell receptor beta chains sequenced from a single sample in a study of cytomegalovirus exposure and HLA in healthy donors. A multiplex PCR was run with 60 Vbeta primers and 13 Jbeta primers. Data came from immunoSEQ multiplex PCR; TCRdb stores just in-frame clones and leaves some out. The repertoire holds some 190,000 clones, roughly 10% seen once, with approximately 1.3% in the top ten. Sequences were obtained from PBMCs. Receptors were obtained from a woman in her 30s in good health and CMV-seropositive.

This clone was seen only a few times. This rearrangement joins TRBV7-2 to TRBJ2-7; 7 bases are shared with TRBD2. The germline V gene has CDR1 SGHTA and CDR2 FQGNSA. Trimming took 3 bases from V and 6 from J; bases not matched to a gene: 8. The CDR3 extends over 14 amino acids. DNA for the CDR3: TGTGCCAGCAGCTTGGCGGGAGCCTCCCGCGAGCAGTACTTC. This sequence encodes CASSLAGASREQYF.

This clone was counted between two and nine times. The rearrangement joins TRBV12-2 to TRBJ2-7; the table gives TRBD2 as D, unverified against the DNA. TRBV12-2 is a pseudogene. The CDR3 sequence is 15 residues long. The CDR3 bases are TGTGCAAGTCGCCTGGGACTGGACCACTCCTACGAGCAGTACTTC. It translates to CASRLGLDHSYEQYF.

The chain carries TRBV11-2 and TRBJ2-7; 7 bases match TRBD2. There are 15 residues in the CDR3. The V gene end was trimmed by 1 base and the J gene end by 6 bases; junction bases not matched to a gene: 9. Germline V gene sequence: CDR1 SGHAT, CDR2 FQNNGV. The DNA of the CDR3 is TGTGCCAGCAGCTTAGTAAAGGGGAGGGTAAGCGAGCAGTACTTC. It translates to CASSLVKGRVSEQYF. Using reference TRBV11-2 and TRBJ2-7 for the parts outside the CDR3, the full variable domain is EAGVAQSPRYKIIEKRQSVAFWCNPISGHATLYWYQQILGQGPKLLIQFQNNGVVDDSQLPKDRFSAERLKGVDSTLKIQPAKLEDSAVYLCASSLVKGRVSEQYFGPGTRLTVT.

This clone occurred a few times. CDR3: CAARRQGTLETQYF. The CDR3, as DNA: TGTGCGGCCCGACGACAGGGAACTTTGGAGACCCAGTACTTC. The chain links TRBV6-5 to TRBJ2-5; 7 bases are a match to TRBD1. The CDR3 is 14 residues long. Germline values: CDR1 MNHEY, CDR2 SVGAGI.

The count of this clone is one. The genes are TRBV6-1 and TRBJ1-2, with unresolved D. The V end was cut by 3 bases, the J end by 2 bases, with 10 bases between. This CDR3 contains 14 residues. Germline CDR1 is MNHNS and CDR2 is SASEGT. The CDR3 DNA sequence: TGTGCCAGCAGTGAGGGAGGACTAAACTATGGCTACACCTTC. Amino acids: CASSEGGLNYGYTF.

The rearrangement joins TRBV12-5 to TRBJ2-6; 7 bases line up with TRBD2. This CDR3 region has 18 residues. The germline CDR1 and CDR2 sequences are LGHNT and FRNRAP. The J segment lost 0 bases and the V segment lost 3 bases, leaving 8 bases of the junction unmatched. The CDR3 is CASGFLGTISSGANVLTF. CDR3 nucleotides: TGTGCTAGTGGTTTCCTCGGGACTATTAGCTCTGGGGCCAACGTCCTGACTTTC.

This clone was seen only a few times. The rearrangement uses TRBV6-5 and TRBJ2-2, with 9 bases matching TRBD1. The germline V gene has CDR1 MNHEY and CDR2 SVGAGI. The CDR3 is 15 amino acids. V lost 4 bases and J lost 5; bases outside the gene matches: 5. The CDR3 region is CASSSDRGGTGELFF. The CDR3 region has the DNA TGTGCCAGCAGTTCAGACAGGGGGGGTACCGGGGAGCTGTTTTTT.

This clone has more than one count but fewer than ten. The V gene is TRBV6-5, the J gene TRBJ2-2, with TRBD2 matching over 12 bases. The V gene end was trimmed by 4 bases and the J gene end by 8 bases; junction bases not matched to a gene: 8. The CDR3 runs to 16 residues. The V gene's germline CDR1 is MNHEY and CDR2 SVGAGI. The chain's CDR3 is CASSSPTSGSAGELFF. In DNA, the CDR3 is TGTGCCAGCAGTTCCCCGACTAGCGGGAGTGCTGGGGAGCTGTTTTTT.

The chain is built from TRBV7-9 and TRBJ2-1; D uncertain. CDR1 and CDR2 from the germline V gene are SEHNR and FQNEAQ (reference sequence). Trimming left V 2 bases short and J 7 bases short, with 12 bases between. The length of the CDR3 is 14 residues. The CDR3 DNA follows: TGTGCCAGCAGCTTAACGCCAGCGCGGAATGAGCAGTTCTTC. It specifies CASSLTPARNEQFF.

This clone was seen a handful of times. This rearrangement joins TRBV4-2 to TRBJ2-2, with TRBD2 matching 8 bases. The CDR3 runs to 14 residues. CDR1 and CDR2 from the germline V gene are LGHNA and YNFKEQ. After removal of 7 bases from V and 5 bases from J, the junction contained 6 bases not matched to a gene. CDR3 in DNA: TGTGCCAGCAACTACGGGGGGGGAACCGGGGAGCTGTTTTTT. It translates to CASNYGGGTGELFF.

The chain uses TRBV18 and TRBJ2-7, with 7 bases identical to TRBD1. CDR3 length: 17 amino acids. V lost 1 base to trimming and J lost 5 bases; unmatched junction nucleotides: 14. Germline assignment: CDR1 KGHSH and CDR2 LQKENI. CDR3 bases: TGTGCCAGCTCACCACAAGGGGGCGCGACGAATGGCCACGAGCAGTACTTC. Translation: CASSPQGGATNGHEQYF.

The V and J genes are TRBV4-1 and TRBJ1-5, with D perhaps matching TRBD1 (6 bases). The germline V and J ends were trimmed by 1 base and 5 bases, with 15 bases remaining between them. The V gene's germline CDR1 is MGHRA and CDR2 YSYEKL. The CDR3 is 16 amino acids. The CDR3 spells CASSQGPGTPHQPQHF. CDR3 nucleotide sequence: TGCGCCAGCAGCCAAGGTCCAGGGACACCCCATCAGCCCCAGCATTTT.

The chain uses TRBV30 and TRBJ2-1; TRBD1 matches at 10 bases. The CDR3 is 15 amino acids. Trimming removed 5 bases from V and 4 bases from J; junction bases left unmatched: 8. Germline CDR1 and CDR2: GTSNPN and SVGIG (reference sequence). The CDR3 DNA follows: TGTGCCTGGGGGGACAGGGGACCTCTTTACAATGAGCAGTTCTTC. This sequence encodes CAWGDRGPLYNEQFF.

This sequence joins TRBV7-9 and TRBJ2-1; tentative D call: TRBD2 (6 bases). Trimming cost V 6 bases and J 16 bases, with 19 bases left between them. The CDR3 covers 12 residues. CDR1 is SEHNR, CDR2 FQNEAQ, per germline (reference sequence). CDR3: CASRMTGGRRFF. The CDR3 nucleotides are TGTGCCAGCAGGATGACCGGGGGACGCCGTTTCTTC.

This rearrangement joins TRBV18 to TRBJ1-2, with 10 bases lining up with TRBD1. The V and J ends lost 1 base and 4 bases, in that order; junction bases with no gene match: 0. Looked up from germline, CDR1 is KGHSH and CDR2 is LQKENI. The CDR3 runs to 14 residues. The CDR3 loop is CASSPRDRGYGYTF. The CDR3 region has the DNA TGTGCCAGCTCACCACGGGACAGGGGCTATGGCTACACCTTC.

In this sample, this clone turned up a few times. The chain's CDR3 is CASSYSTGLNYGYTF. The CDR3 nucleotides read TGTGCCAGCAGTTACTCGACAGGATTAAACTATGGCTACACCTTC. The V call is TRBV6-5, the J call TRBJ1-2, with D possibly TRBD1 on 6 matching bases. The V end was cut by 0 bases, the J end by 2 bases, with 10 bases between. The CDR3 totals 15 residues. Germline values: CDR1 MNHEY, CDR2 SVGAGI.

This clone occurred a few times. V is TRBV13 and J is TRBJ2-7, with TRBD2 as a possible D gene (6 bases). Germline V gene data show CDR1 as PRHDT and CDR2 as FYEKMQ (reference sequence). The CDR3 has 14 residues. Trimming stripped 5 bases from V and 6 bases from J, with 17 bases between. CDR3: CASSGAGRGGEQYF. The CDR3 DNA reads TGTGCCAGCAGCGGTGCCGGGCGGGGAGGCGAGCAGTACTTC.

This clone was observed a handful of times. The rearrangement uses TRBV9 and TRBJ2-5, with 9 bases identical to TRBD1. Trimming removed 3 bases from V and 7 bases from J; junction bases left unmatched: 7. The CDR3 sequence is 14 residues long. CDR1 is SGDLS, CDR2 YYNGEE, per germline. CDR3 in DNA: TGTGCCAGCAGCGACAGGGGGCGGAGGGGGACCCAGTACTTC. It encodes CASSDRGRRGTQYF.

Only a few counts were recorded for this clone. The chain links TRBV18 to TRBJ1-1; TRBD1 matches 12 bases. V gave up 1 base and J gave up 5 bases; unmatched junction bases: 11. The CDR3 length is 18 residues. Germline CDR1 is KGHSH and CDR2 is LQKENI. The DNA for the CDR3 is TGTGCCAGCTCACCACGGCCCGGGACAGGGGGCCGGGGGACTGAAGCTTTCTTT. Translating it yields CASSPRPGTGGRGTEAFF.